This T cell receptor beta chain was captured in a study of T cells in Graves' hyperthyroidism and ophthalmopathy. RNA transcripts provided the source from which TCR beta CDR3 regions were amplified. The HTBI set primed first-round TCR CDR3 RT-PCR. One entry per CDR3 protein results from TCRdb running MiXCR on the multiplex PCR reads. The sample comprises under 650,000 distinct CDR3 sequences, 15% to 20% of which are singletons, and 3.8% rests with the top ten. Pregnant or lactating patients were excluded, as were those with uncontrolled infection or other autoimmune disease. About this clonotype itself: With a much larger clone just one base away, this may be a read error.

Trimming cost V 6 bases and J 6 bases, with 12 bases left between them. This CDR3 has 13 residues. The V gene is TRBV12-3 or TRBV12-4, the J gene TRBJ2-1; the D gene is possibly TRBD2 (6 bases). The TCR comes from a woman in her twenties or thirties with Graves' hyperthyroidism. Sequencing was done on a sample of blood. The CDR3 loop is CASSRQEGNEQFF. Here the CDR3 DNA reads TGTGCCAGCAGCCGGCAGGAGGGCAATGAGCAGTTCTTC.